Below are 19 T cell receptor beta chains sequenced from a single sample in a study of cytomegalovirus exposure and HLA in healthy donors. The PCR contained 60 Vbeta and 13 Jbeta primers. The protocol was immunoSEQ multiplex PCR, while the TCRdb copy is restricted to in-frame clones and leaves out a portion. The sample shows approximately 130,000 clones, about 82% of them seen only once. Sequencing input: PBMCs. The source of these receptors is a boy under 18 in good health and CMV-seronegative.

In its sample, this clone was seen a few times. The CDR3 here is CASSEFRETQYF. The CDR3 coding sequence is TGTGCCAGCAGTGAATTCAGGGAGACCCAGTACTTC. The chain recombines TRBV6-1 with TRBJ2-5; D is undetermined. Per germline, CDR1 MNHNS and CDR2 SASEGT. V dropped 2 bases and J dropped 5 bases, with 6 bases sitting between them. The CDR3 totals 12 residues.

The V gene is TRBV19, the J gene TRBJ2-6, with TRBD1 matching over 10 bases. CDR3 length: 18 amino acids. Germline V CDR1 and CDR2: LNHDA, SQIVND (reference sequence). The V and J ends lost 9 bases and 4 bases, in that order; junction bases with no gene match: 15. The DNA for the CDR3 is TGTGCCAGCTTAATCCGGGACAGGGGTCCTCCCGGGGCCAACGTCCTGACTTTC. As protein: CASLIRDRGPPGANVLTF.

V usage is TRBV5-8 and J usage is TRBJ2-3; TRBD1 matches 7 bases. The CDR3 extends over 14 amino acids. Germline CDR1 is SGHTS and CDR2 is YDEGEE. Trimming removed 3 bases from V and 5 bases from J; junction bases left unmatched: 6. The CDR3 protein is CASSSGQFKDTQYF. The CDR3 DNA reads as TGTGCCAGCAGCTCGGGACAGTTTAAAGATACGCAGTATTTT.

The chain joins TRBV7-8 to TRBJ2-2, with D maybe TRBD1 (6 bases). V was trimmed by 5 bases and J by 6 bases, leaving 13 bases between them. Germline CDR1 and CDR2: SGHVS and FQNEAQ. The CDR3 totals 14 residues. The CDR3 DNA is TGTGCCAGCAGCCCCAGGGGATTGGCCGGGGAGCTGTTTTTT. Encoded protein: CASSPRGLAGELFF.

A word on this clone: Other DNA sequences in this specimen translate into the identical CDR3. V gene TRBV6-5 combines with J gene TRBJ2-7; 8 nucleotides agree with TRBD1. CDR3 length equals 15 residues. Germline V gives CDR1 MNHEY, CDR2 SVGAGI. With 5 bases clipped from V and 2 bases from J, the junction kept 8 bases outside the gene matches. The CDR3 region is CASSPGQGPPYEQYF. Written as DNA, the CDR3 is TGTGCCAGCAGTCCAGGACAGGGTCCACCCTACGAGCAGTACTTC.

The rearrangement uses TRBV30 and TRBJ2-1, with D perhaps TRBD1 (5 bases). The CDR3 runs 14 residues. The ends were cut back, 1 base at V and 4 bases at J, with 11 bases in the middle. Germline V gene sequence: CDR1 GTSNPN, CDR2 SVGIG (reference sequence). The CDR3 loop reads CAWSGAGSYNEQFF. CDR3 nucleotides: TGTGCCTGGAGTGGGGCAGGGTCGTACAATGAGCAGTTCTTC.

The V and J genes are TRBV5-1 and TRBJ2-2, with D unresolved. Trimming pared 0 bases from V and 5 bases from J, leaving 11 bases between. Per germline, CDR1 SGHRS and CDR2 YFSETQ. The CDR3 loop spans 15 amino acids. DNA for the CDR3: TGCGCCAGCAGCTTGGCCCCAACAGAGACCGGGGAGCTGTTTTTT. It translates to CASSLAPTETGELFF.

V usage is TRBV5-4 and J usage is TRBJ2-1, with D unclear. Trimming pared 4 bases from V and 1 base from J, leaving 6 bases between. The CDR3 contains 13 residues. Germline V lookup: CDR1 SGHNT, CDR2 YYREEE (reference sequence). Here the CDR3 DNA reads TGTGCCAGCAGCCCCGGGTCCTACAATGAGCAGTTCTTC. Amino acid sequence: CASSPGSYNEQFF.

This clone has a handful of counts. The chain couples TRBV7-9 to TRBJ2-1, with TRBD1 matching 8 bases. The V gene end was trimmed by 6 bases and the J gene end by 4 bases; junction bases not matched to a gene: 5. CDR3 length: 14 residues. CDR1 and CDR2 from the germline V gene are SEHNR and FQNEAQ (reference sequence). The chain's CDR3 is CASRDRAIYNEQFF. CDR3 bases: TGTGCCAGCAGGGACAGGGCTATTTACAATGAGCAGTTCTTC.

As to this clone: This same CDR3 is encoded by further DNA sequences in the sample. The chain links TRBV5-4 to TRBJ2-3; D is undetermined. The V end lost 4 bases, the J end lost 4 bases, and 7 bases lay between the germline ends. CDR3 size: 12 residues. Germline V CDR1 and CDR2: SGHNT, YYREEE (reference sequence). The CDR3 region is CASSPSSDTQYF. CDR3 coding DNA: TGTGCCAGCAGCCCCTCCTCAGATACGCAGTATTTT.

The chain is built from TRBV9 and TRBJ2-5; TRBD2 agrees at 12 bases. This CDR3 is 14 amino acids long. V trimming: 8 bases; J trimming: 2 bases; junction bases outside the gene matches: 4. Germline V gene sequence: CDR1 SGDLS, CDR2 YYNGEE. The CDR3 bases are TGTGCCAGTTCCCTAGCGGGAGGGCAAGAGACCCAGTACTTC. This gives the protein CASSLAGGQETQYF.

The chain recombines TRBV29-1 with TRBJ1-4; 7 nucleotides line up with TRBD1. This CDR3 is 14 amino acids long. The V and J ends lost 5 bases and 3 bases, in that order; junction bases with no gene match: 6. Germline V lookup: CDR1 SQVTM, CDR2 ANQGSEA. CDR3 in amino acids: CSVTLQGSNEKLFF. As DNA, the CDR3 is TGCAGCGTTACACTACAGGGGTCTAATGAAAAACTGTTTTTT.

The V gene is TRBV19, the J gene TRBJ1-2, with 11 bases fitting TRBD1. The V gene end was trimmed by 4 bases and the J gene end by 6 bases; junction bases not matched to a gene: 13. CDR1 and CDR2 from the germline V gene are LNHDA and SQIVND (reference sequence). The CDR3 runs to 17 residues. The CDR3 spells CASSTNPGQGAIHGYTF. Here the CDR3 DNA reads TGTGCCAGTAGTACCAACCCCGGACAGGGGGCGATCCATGGCTACACCTTC. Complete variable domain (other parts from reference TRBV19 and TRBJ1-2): DGGITQSPKYLFRKEGQNVTLSCEQNLNHDAMYWYRQDPGQGLRLIYYSQIVNDFQKGDIAEGYSVSREKKESFPLTVTSAQKNPTAFYLCASSTNPGQGAIHGYTFGSGTRLTVV.

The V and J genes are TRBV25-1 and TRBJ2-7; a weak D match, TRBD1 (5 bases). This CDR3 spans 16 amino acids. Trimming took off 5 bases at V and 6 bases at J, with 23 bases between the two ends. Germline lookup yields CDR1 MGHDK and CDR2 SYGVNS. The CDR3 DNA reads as TGTGCCAGCAGTCCACCCCCCACAGGATTGCTCAGCGAGCAGTACTTC. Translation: CASSPPPTGLLSEQYF.

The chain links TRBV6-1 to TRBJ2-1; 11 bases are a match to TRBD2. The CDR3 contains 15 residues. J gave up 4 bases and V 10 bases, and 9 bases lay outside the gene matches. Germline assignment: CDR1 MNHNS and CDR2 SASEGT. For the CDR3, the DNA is TGTGCCACCTCACTAGCGGGGGAATATTACAATGAGCAGTTCTTC. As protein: CATSLAGEYYNEQFF.

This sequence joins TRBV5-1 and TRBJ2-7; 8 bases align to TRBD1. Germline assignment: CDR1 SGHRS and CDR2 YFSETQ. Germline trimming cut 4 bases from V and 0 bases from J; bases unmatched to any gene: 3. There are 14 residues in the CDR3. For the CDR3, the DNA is TGCGCCAGCAGCGCGGGACAGGACTCCTACGAGCAGTACTTC. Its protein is CASSAGQDSYEQYF.

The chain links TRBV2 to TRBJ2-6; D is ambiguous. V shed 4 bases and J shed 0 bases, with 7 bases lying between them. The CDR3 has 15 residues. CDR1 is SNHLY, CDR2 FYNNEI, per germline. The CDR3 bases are TGTGCCAGCAGTGGATCGGGCTCTGGGGCCAACGTCCTGACTTTC. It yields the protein CASSGSGSGANVLTF.

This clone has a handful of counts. CDR3: CASSFTSGYNEQFF. Written as DNA, the CDR3 is TGTGCCAGCAGCTTTACTAGCGGCTACAATGAGCAGTTCTTC. This chain uses TRBV7-9 with TRBJ2-1; 8 bases map to TRBD2. Germline V CDR1 and CDR2: SEHNR, FQNEAQ (reference sequence). V gave up 3 bases and J gave up 3 bases; unmatched junction bases: 1. There are 14 residues in the CDR3.

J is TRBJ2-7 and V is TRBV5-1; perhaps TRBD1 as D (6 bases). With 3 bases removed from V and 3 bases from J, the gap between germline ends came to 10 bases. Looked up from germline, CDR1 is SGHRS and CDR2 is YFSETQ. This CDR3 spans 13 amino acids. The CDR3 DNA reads TGCGCCAGCAGCTCCACAGGGATCTACGAGCAGTACTTC. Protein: CASSSTGIYEQYF. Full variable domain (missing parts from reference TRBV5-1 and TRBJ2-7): KAGVTQTPRYLIKTRGQQVTLSCSPISGHRSVSWYQQTPGQGLQFLFEYFSETQRNKGNFPGRFSGRQFSNSRSEMNVSTLELGDSALYLCASSSTGIYEQYFGPGTRLTVT.